This TCR beta chain was captured in a study of human T cells and chemical hapten exposure. General study points: Sensitizing to DPC left TCRs with a frequency above 1 in 1000 unaltered.

The CDR3 runs 16 residues. From germline, CDR1 is SGHKS and CDR2 YYEKEE (reference sequence). The V gene lost 1 base and the J gene lost 0 bases, with 11 bases spanning the gap. The time point is: healthy volunteer bleed at 2 weeks. The starting material, unfractionated whole blood, was used for total RNA extraction. This clonotype has at least ten counts. Its antigen is undetermined. As the library was built, unique molecular identifiers were attached to individual cDNA molecules. TCRdb passed the RACE reads through MiXCR, listing each CDR3 protein once. The sample lists some 50,000 distinct CDR3 sequences, 4.3% occurring once.

Sequenced material: whole blood. This clonotype originated in a female donor in good health. Some clones in this sample may be carry-over from other donors' samples. The rearrangement uses TRBV5-5 and TRBJ1-5, with D unclear. Here the CDR3 reads CASSLFGIDSNQPQHF. CDR3 nucleotide sequence: TGTGCCAGCAGCTTGTTCGGGATCGATAGCAATCAGCCCCAGCATTTT.